One and the same sample provided the 19 T cell receptor beta chains below, sequenced in a study of PD-1 blockade in classical Hodgkin lymphoma. Libraries were prepared by immunoSEQ multiplex PCR; TCRdb keeps only in-frame clonotypes and omits some of them. The sample lists roughly 60,000 clones; around nine tenths were seen once. Each and every patient relapsed after autologous stem cell transplantation, and patients got differing brentuximab vedotin exposure. This specimen was peripheral blood mononuclear cells (PBMCs), taken before the second cycle of nivolumab. These receptors were taken from a human donor with classical Hodgkin lymphoma.

The chain uses TRBV6-5 and TRBJ1-1; 7 nucleotides align to TRBD1. The CDR3 consists of 14 residues. Germline assignment: CDR1 MNHEY and CDR2 SVGAGI. J lost 2 bases, V lost 5 bases, and 5 bases had no gene match. The CDR3 sequence: CASSQTGINTEAFF. CDR3 nucleotide sequence: TGTGCCAGCAGTCAGACAGGGATTAACACTGAAGCTTTCTTT.

This chain uses TRBV11-2 with TRBJ1-6, with a weak D call TRBD1 (5 bases). The V end was cut by 5 bases, the J end by 2 bases, with 19 bases between. The CDR3 sequence is 18 residues long. Germline V gives CDR1 SGHAT, CDR2 FQNNGV. CDR3 in amino acids: CASSPEGGGITYNSPLHF. The CDR3 bases are TGTGCCAGCAGCCCCGAGGGTGGGGGGATCACCTATAATTCACCCCTCCACTTT.

Turning to this clone: Other DNA sequences from this sample encode an identical CDR3 as well. The J gene is TRBJ1-4, the V gene TRBV5-1; 8 nucleotides match TRBD1. The CDR3 runs 14 residues. Germline loops: CDR1 SGHRS, CDR2 YFSETQ. The V and J ends lost 2 bases and 7 bases, in that order; junction bases with no gene match: 4. CDR3 amino acids: CASSLGQGGEKLFF. The CDR3 region has the DNA TGCGCCAGCAGCTTAGGACAGGGTGGTGAAAAACTGTTTTTT. Variable domain in full (rest from reference TRBV5-1 and TRBJ1-4): KAGVTQTPRYLIKTRGQQVTLSCSPISGHRSVSWYQQTPGQGLQFLFEYFSETQRNKGNFPGRFSGRQFSNSRSEMNVSTLELGDSALYLCASSLGQGGEKLFFGSGTQLSVL.

V usage is TRBV7-9 and J usage is TRBJ1-3, with D hard to call. Germline CDR1 SEHNR, CDR2 FQNEAQ (reference sequence). This CDR3 is built from 15 residues. V dropped 3 bases and J dropped 0 bases, with 9 bases sitting between them. DNA for the CDR3: TGTGCCAGCAGCTTTCAGTTAAACTCTGGAAACACCATATATTTT. It is translated as CASSFQLNSGNTIYF.

This clone was picked up one time. This chain links TRBV4-2 with TRBJ2-1; a weak D match, TRBD1 (6 bases). Trimming cost V 4 bases and J 9 bases, with 13 bases left between them. Per the germline V gene, CDR1 is LGHNA and CDR2 is YNFKEQ. CDR3 length: 13 residues. The CDR3 DNA follows: TGTGCCAGCAGCCGGGGCCGGACAGCTGAGCAGTTCTTC. It encodes CASSRGRTAEQFF.

This clone was counted a single time. The chain has TRBV6-5 and TRBJ2-2; D possibly corresponds to TRBD2 (6 bases). Germline V gene sequence: CDR1 MNHEY, CDR2 SVGAGI. The germline V and J ends were trimmed by 9 bases and 0 bases, with 14 bases remaining between them. This CDR3 contains 15 residues. The CDR3 spells CARANPGANTGELFF. The CDR3 nucleotides read TGTGCCAGAGCCAATCCGGGAGCGAACACCGGGGAGCTGTTTTTT.

The gene calls are TRBV7-9 and TRBJ2-5, with a possible D match to TRBD2 (6 bases). Per germline, CDR1 SEHNR and CDR2 FQNEAQ (reference sequence). The CDR3 is 12 residues long. With 8 bases removed from V and 1 base from J, the gap between germline ends came to 8 bases. CDR3 protein: CASGGIQETQYF. CDR3 sequence (DNA): TGTGCCAGCGGAGGGATCCAAGAGACCCAGTACTTC.

The genes are TRBV28 and TRBJ2-6; D might be TRBD1 (6 bases). Per the germline V gene, CDR1 is MDHEN and CDR2 is SYDVKM. This CDR3 is built from 17 residues. Trimming left V 3 bases short and J 1 base short, with 13 bases between. CDR3 nucleotide sequence: TGTGCCAGCAGTTTGGCCGGACAGCTTTCTGGGGCCAACGTCCTGACTTTC. This translates into CASSLAGQLSGANVLTF.

This clone was seen once. The chain joins TRBV4-1 to TRBJ2-3, with 8 bases fitting TRBD2. The CDR3 consists of 18 residues. The V segment lost 4 bases and the J segment 5 bases; nucleotides outside the gene matches: 17. Germline V lookup: CDR1 MGHRA, CDR2 YSYEKL. The CDR3 sequence is CASSRYQAPRGGEDTQYF. CDR3 in DNA: TGCGCCAGCAGCCGATATCAGGCGCCTCGGGGGGGAGAAGATACGCAGTATTTT.

The DNA of the CDR3 is TGTGCCTCCCAGGAGAGAGGGGGCGTTGGGGCCAACGTCCTGACTTTC. Protein: CASQERGGVGANVLTF. The chain employs TRBV10-3 and TRBJ2-6; TRBD1 aligns across 7 bases. The trim removed 11 bases at V and 3 bases at J, leaving 13 bases unmatched. In germline, CDR1 is ENHRY, CDR2 SYGVKD. The CDR3 totals 16 residues.

This chain links TRBV21-1 with TRBJ2-2; the table's D call, TRBD2, was not checked against the DNA. TRBV21-1 is listed as a pseudogene. CDR3 length: 19 amino acids. The chain's CDR3 is CASSKRARRQEANTGELFF. The CDR3 DNA reads as TGTGCCAGCAGCAAAAGGGCAAGGAGGCAAGAGGCGAACACCGGGGAGCTGTTTTTT.

This rearrangement joins TRBV18 to TRBJ2-5; D may be TRBD2 (5 bases). CDR1 and CDR2 from the germline V gene are KGHSH and LQKENI. The V gene lost 3 bases and the J gene lost 5 bases, with 13 bases spanning the gap. The CDR3 runs to 14 residues. The CDR3 loop is CASSPAGGGETQYF. CDR3 DNA: TGTGCCAGCTCACCGGCGGGCGGCGGGGAGACCCAGTACTTC.

V usage is TRBV28 and J usage is TRBJ2-3; D not resolved. Trimming left V 3 bases short and J 4 bases short, with 11 bases between. Germline V gene lookup returns CDR1 MDHEN and CDR2 SYDVKM. The length of the CDR3 is 14 residues. This CDR3 is CASSLRGPSDTQYF. Here the CDR3 DNA reads TGTGCCAGCAGTTTGAGAGGCCCGTCAGATACGCAGTATTTT.

This sequence joins TRBV5-1 and TRBJ2-5; D is perhaps TRBD1 (6 bases). The V gene's germline CDR1 is SGHRS and CDR2 YFSETQ. The CDR3 contains 15 residues. The V end was cut by 4 bases, the J end by 5 bases, with 18 bases between. The CDR3 nucleotides read TGCGCCAGCAGCCCGGTCCCAGGGGCGCAGGAGACCCAGTACTTC. Translated: CASSPVPGAQETQYF.

The chain uses TRBV5-1 and TRBJ2-7; D is undetermined. Deletions cut 7 bases from V and 3 bases from J, with 14 bases between. Germline CDR1 is SGHRS and CDR2 is YFSETQ. This CDR3 is 13 amino acids long. The CDR3 DNA reads as TGCGCCAGCTCGCTTTTTGCCAACTACGAGCAGTACTTC. It codes for CASSLFANYEQYF.

V and J are TRBV7-9 and TRBJ1-2; D is unclear. The CDR3 spans 12 residues. Germline loops: CDR1 SEHNR, CDR2 FQNEAQ (reference sequence). Trimming cost V 1 base and J 7 bases, with 7 bases left between them. DNA of the CDR3: TGTGCCAGCAGCTTAGTTGATTCTGGCTACACCTTC. Protein sequence: CASSLVDSGYTF.

The V gene is TRBV19, the J gene TRBJ1-2; D is ambiguous. V was cut by 5 bases and J by 6 bases, with 10 bases left in between. Per germline, CDR1 LNHDA and CDR2 SQIVND (reference sequence). The CDR3 covers 12 residues. This CDR3 is CASSFHPHGYTF. The CDR3 region has the DNA TGTGCCAGTAGTTTTCACCCCCATGGCTACACCTTC.

The chain joins TRBV2 to TRBJ2-7; the D call may be TRBD1 or TRBD2 (6 bases each). The CDR3 is 13 residues long. With 8 bases removed from V and 4 bases from J, the gap between germline ends came to 15 bases. CDR1 and CDR2 (germline): SNHLY, FYNNEI. The CDR3 protein is CASSRPGAYEQYF. The CDR3 bases are TGTGCCAGCTCCCGGCCGGGGGCTTACGAGCAGTACTTC. Together with reference TRBV2 and TRBJ2-7, the CDR3 gives the full variable domain: EPEVTQTPSHQVTQMGQEVILRCVPISNHLYFYWYRQILGQKVEFLVSFYNNEISEKSEIFDDQFSVERPDGSNFTLKIRSTKLEDSAMYFCASSRPGAYEQYFGPGTRLTVT.

V and J are TRBV5-1 and TRBJ2-1; unclear D gene. CDR1 is SGHRS, CDR2 YFSETQ, per germline. The CDR3 length is 14 residues. V lost 0 bases to trimming and J lost 5 bases, with 9 bases between them. CDR3 sequence reads: CASSLATRNNEQFF. For the CDR3, the DNA is TGCGCCAGCAGCTTGGCGACACGAAACAATGAGCAGTTCTTC. The whole variable domain, filled in from reference TRBV5-1 and TRBJ2-1, reads KAGVTQTPRYLIKTRGQQVTLSCSPISGHRSVSWYQQTPGQGLQFLFEYFSETQRNKGNFPGRFSGRQFSNSRSEMNVSTLELGDSALYLCASSLATRNNEQFFGPGTRLTVL.